These 21 T cell receptor beta chains came from one sample sequenced in a study of T cells after posttransplantation cyclophosphamide. Busulfan-fludarabine conditioning, marrow transplant, and cyclophosphamide on days +3 and +4 were administered. Here immunoSEQ multiplex PCR was the method, and the copy in TCRdb shows in-frame clones only, minus some. The sample holds roughly 7,500 clones, and no clone turns up only once. Sequenced here: PBMCs, sampled after allogeneic stem cell transplant with posttransplant cyclophosphamide. The source of these receptors is a male patient in his late teens or twenties who received an allogeneic stem cell transplant from an unrelated donor, was CMV-positive, and had acute and chronic GVHD. These T cells may partly come from the graft donor.

This clone is labeled as medium-sized. The rearrangement links TRBV19 to TRBJ1-1, with unresolved D. CDR3 size: 13 residues. CDR1 and CDR2 (germline): LNHDA, SQIVND (reference sequence). The V end was cut by 7 bases, the J end by 1 base, with 10 bases between. The CDR3 coding sequence is TGTGCCAGTAAGGAGGGTTGGAACACTGAAGCTTTCTTT. Protein: CASKEGWNTEAFF.

This clone came up many times. The chain has TRBV29-1 and TRBJ2-1; D is possibly TRBD1 (5 bases). CDR3 length: 14 amino acids. The V end was cut by 3 bases, the J end by 1 base, with 10 bases between. From germline, CDR1 is SQVTM and CDR2 ANQGSEA. The CDR3 DNA reads TGCAGCGTTGAGGTCCAGGGATCCTACAATGAGCAGTTCTTC. Translated, it gives CSVEVQGSYNEQFF.

This clone was detected many times. V is TRBV27 and J is TRBJ1-6; TRBD1 matches 10 bases. This CDR3 has 14 residues. Germline V gene lookup returns CDR1 MNHEY and CDR2 SMNVEV (reference sequence). Unmatched junction bases numbered 9, after V lost 10 bases and J lost 9 bases. The CDR3 DNA reads TGTGCCACCCAGACAGGGGGCAGAAGTTCACCCCTCCACTTT. Encoded protein: CATQTGGRSSPLHF.

The V call is TRBV10-3, the J call TRBJ2-5; D unclear. With the DNA end fitting TRBJ2-7 better, the J assignment may be wrong. CDR1 is ENHRY, CDR2 SYGVKD, per germline. The CDR3 is 11 amino acids. The chain's CDR3 is CAISDPYEQYF. The CDR3 DNA follows: TGTGCCATCAGTGATCCCTACGAGCAGTACTTC.

In its sample, this clone was seen many times. This chain links TRBV14 with TRBJ1-6; D might be TRBD1 (6 bases). Trimming stripped 4 bases from V and 3 bases from J, with 10 bases between. There are 15 residues in the CDR3. Germline CDR1 SGHDN, CDR2 FVKESK. For the CDR3, the DNA is TGTGCCAGCAGCCGACTGGACAGCTATAATTCACCCCTCCACTTT. Translating gives CASSRLDSYNSPLHF. The whole variable domain, filled in from reference TRBV14 and TRBJ1-6, reads EAGVTQFPSHSVIEKGQTVTLRCDPISGHDNLYWYRRVMGKEIKFLLHFVKESKQDESGMPNNRFLAERTGGTYSTLKVQPAELEDSGVYFCASSRLDSYNSPLHFGNGTRLTVT.

This clone was seen many times. V is TRBV6-1 and J is TRBJ1-4; D not certain. V was pared by 10 bases and J by 0 bases, with 15 bases between. Germline V gene lookup returns CDR1 MNHNS and CDR2 SASEGT. The CDR3 consists of 15 residues. For the CDR3, the DNA is TGTGCCACCCTACCCCGAGGGACAACTAATGAAAAACTGTTTTTT. Encoded protein: CATLPRGTTNEKLFF.

This clone was seen at least ten times. The chain links TRBV30 to TRBJ2-5, with D possibly matching TRBD1 (6 bases). The CDR3 is made up of 14 amino acids. From germline, CDR1 is GTSNPN and CDR2 SVGIG (reference sequence). Trimming left V 5 bases short and J 4 bases short, with 17 bases between. CDR3 DNA: TGTGCCTGGTCTCCACAGGGTTTGGGAGAGACCCAGTACTTC. Amino acid sequence: CAWSPQGLGETQYF.

This clone was observed many times. V usage is TRBV6-4 and J usage is TRBJ2-3, with D uncertain. Per germline, CDR1 MRHNA and CDR2 SNTAGT. The CDR3 sequence is 14 residues long. Trimming left V 4 bases short and J 2 bases short, with 10 bases between. This CDR3 is CASSGENPTDTQYF. CDR3 nucleotides: TGTGCCAGCAGTGGAGAGAACCCCACAGATACGCAGTATTTT.

Ten or more counts support this clone. The V call is TRBV5-1, the J call TRBJ1-4; TRBD1 might be the D (6 bases). Germline CDR1 SGHRS, CDR2 YFSETQ. V lost 5 bases to trimming and J lost 5 bases, with 13 bases between them. The CDR3 extends over 14 amino acids. CDR3 bases: TGCGCCAGCAGGGTACAGGGCCAAAATGAAAAACTGTTTTTT. It yields the protein CASRVQGQNEKLFF.

In this sample, this clone turned up many times. The chain uses TRBV2 and TRBJ1-2; D is ambiguous. V was clipped by 2 bases and J by 14 bases, with 15 bases between them. Germline V CDR1 and CDR2: SNHLY, FYNNEI. The CDR3 spans 12 residues. For the CDR3, the DNA is TGTGCCAGCAGTGAAAACGGCTGGGCTAAGACCTTC. The encoded protein is CASSENGWAKTF.

This clone was recorded many times. The rearrangement links TRBV28 to TRBJ1-2; the D gene is possibly TRBD1 (6 bases). Germline V lookup: CDR1 MDHEN, CDR2 SYDVKM. V dropped 4 bases and J dropped 8 bases, with 17 bases sitting between them. The CDR3 is 14 amino acids. The CDR3 sequence: CASSSSGGPRGYTF. Written as DNA, the CDR3 is TGTGCCAGCAGTTCCTCCGGGGGGCCAAGAGGCTACACCTTC.

This clone was detected many times. The chain joins TRBV5-4 to TRBJ1-1; weak D call: TRBD1 (6 bases). This CDR3 region has 14 residues. V was shortened by 4 bases and J by 2 bases, with 12 bases between the two germline ends. Germline CDR1 is SGHNT and CDR2 is YYREEE (reference sequence). This CDR3 is CASSPDSRNTEAFF. The DNA for the CDR3 is TGTGCCAGCAGCCCGGACAGCCGTAACACTGAAGCTTTCTTT.

Judged by abundance, this clone is medium-sized. The V and J genes are TRBV28 and TRBJ1-1; tentatively, D is TRBD1 (6 bases). CDR1 and CDR2 (germline): MDHEN, SYDVKM. Trimming removed 7 bases at V and 4 bases at J, with 13 bases between. This CDR3 is built from 13 residues. The CDR3 loop is CASKRTAITEAFF. The CDR3 DNA reads as TGTGCCAGCAAGCGGACAGCGATCACTGAAGCTTTCTTT.

In this sample, this clone is medium-sized (0.01 to 0.1%). The rearrangement links TRBV19 to TRBJ1-1; D remains ambiguous. V gave up 7 bases and J gave up 1 base, with 16 bases separating them. CDR3 length equals 15 residues. Germline assignment: CDR1 LNHDA and CDR2 SQIVND (reference sequence). Written as DNA, the CDR3 is TGTGCCAGTAAAACCTATAATCAGGCGAACACTGAAGCTTTCTTT. This sequence encodes CASKTYNQANTEAFF.

This clone was seen at least ten times. The chain has TRBV6-5 and TRBJ1-2; D remains unclear. The CDR3 sequence is 13 residues long. V shed 11 bases and J shed 1 base, with 14 bases lying between them. Germline loops: CDR1 MNHEY, CDR2 SVGAGI. The CDR3 DNA is TGTGCCTGCCTTGGACGGGGTAACTATGGCTACACCTTC. Its protein product is CACLGRGNYGYTF.

This clone was observed many times. V usage is TRBV5-8 and J usage is TRBJ2-1, with a tentative D call TRBD2 (7 bases). The germline CDR1 and CDR2 sequences are SGHTS and YDEGEE. The CDR3 consists of 14 residues. V lost 6 bases, J lost 2 bases, and 12 bases lay in between. This CDR3 reads CASNGGGPYNEQFF. CDR3 nucleotides: TGTGCCAGCAACGGCGGGGGCCCCTACAATGAGCAGTTCTTC.

This clone was seen only a few times. This chain uses TRBV5-6 with TRBJ2-5, with unresolved D. The ends were cut back, 4 bases at V and 5 bases at J, with 9 bases in the middle. CDR1 and CDR2 (germline): SGHDT, YYEEEE. The CDR3 is 12 amino acids. The CDR3 coding sequence is TGTGCCAGCAGCCCGGGTGGGGAGACCCAGTACTTC. Its translation is CASSPGGETQYF.

This clone appeared many times. The chain recombines TRBV6-6 with TRBJ1-5; TRBD1 matches at 9 bases. The V and J ends lost 4 bases and 5 bases, in that order; junction bases with no gene match: 3. Germline V CDR1 and CDR2: MNHNY, SVGAGI (reference sequence). This CDR3 spans 14 amino acids. The CDR3 protein is CASSSRQGDQPQHF. In DNA form, the CDR3 reads TGTGCCAGCAGTTCAAGACAGGGGGATCAGCCCCAGCATTTT.

V gene TRBV28 combines with J gene TRBJ2-5; D is unclear. The CDR3 covers 14 residues. Per germline, CDR1 MDHEN and CDR2 SYDVKM. V was cut by 3 bases and J by 4 bases, with 12 bases left in between. The CDR3 coding sequence is TGTGCCAGCAGTTTCGTCAGGCCAGCAGAGACCCAGTACTTC. Translated, it gives CASSFVRPAETQYF.

In this sample, this clone turned up many times. The chain couples TRBV13 to TRBJ1-1; D gene unclear. Germline V gene sequence: CDR1 PRHDT, CDR2 FYEKMQ (reference sequence). The V end lost 3 bases, the J end lost 4 bases, and 12 bases lay between the germline ends. This CDR3 has 14 amino acids. CDR3 sequence (DNA): TGTGCCAGCAGCTTGGGCGGGCTTTCCACTGAAGCTTTCTTT. It encodes CASSLGGLSTEAFF.

This clone was seen more than once but under ten times. V gene TRBV6-1 combines with J gene TRBJ1-6; D gene uncertain. Trimming removed 3 bases from V and 9 bases from J, with 9 bases in between. CDR1 MNHNS and CDR2 SASEGT come from the germline V gene. The CDR3 spans 13 residues. In DNA form, the CDR3 reads TGTGCCAGCAGTGACCGTTTGAGTTCACCCCTCCACTTT. It is translated as CASSDRLSSPLHF.